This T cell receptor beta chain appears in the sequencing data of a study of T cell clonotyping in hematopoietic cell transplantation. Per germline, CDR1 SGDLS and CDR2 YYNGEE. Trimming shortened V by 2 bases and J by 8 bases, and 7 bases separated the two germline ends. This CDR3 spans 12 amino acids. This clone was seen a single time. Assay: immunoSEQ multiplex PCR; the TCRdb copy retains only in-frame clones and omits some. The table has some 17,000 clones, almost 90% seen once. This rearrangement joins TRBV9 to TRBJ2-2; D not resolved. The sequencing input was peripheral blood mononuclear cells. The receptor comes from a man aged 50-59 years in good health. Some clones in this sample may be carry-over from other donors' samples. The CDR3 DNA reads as TGTGCCAGCAGCGTCTTCGGGGGGGAGCTGTTTTTT. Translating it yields CASSVFGGELFF.